Included here is one T cell receptor beta chain sequence, with context. The germline V gene has CDR1 MNHEY and CDR2 SMNVEV (reference sequence). This CDR3 is built from 19 residues. J gave up 1 base and V 1 base, and 12 bases lay outside the gene matches. This entry comes from a study of blood T cell repertoires in COVID-19. Turning to the study itself: Nucleic acid was either cDNA or gDNA, and it came from T cells, B-cell-depleted T cells, or PBMCs.

Sequencing used immunoSEQ multiplex PCR; TCRdb keeps in-frame clones, though not all of them. The sample shows about 670,000 clones, 90% of them seen only once. The source material was peripheral blood. The chain employs TRBV27 and TRBJ2-3, with 9 bases aligning to TRBD2. This clonotype was sampled from a woman between 18 and 29 years old with acute or convalescent COVID-19. The CDR3 DNA reads as TGTGCCAGCAGTTTATTCGCCCGCGCGGGGGGGCTTGGCACAGATACGCAGTATTTT. It encodes CASSLFARAGGLGTDTQYF.